Given below is one T cell receptor beta chain in context. Antigen unknown. Germline loops: CDR1 SGHTA, CDR2 FQGNSA. This CDR3 spans 17 amino acids. V lost 1 base to trimming and J lost 4 bases, with 18 bases between them. This sample is drawn from a study of T cell responses to AZD1222 COVID-19 vaccine. Study as a whole: Pooling of second doses given at about 4 or about 12 weeks was done.

Study results and caveats: Two doses of AZD1222 preceded a rise in Spike-specific TCR breadth and depth.

Using immunoSEQ multiplex PCR, the repertoire was profiled, and TCRdb retains in-frame clones only, with some absent. Of roughly 80,000 clones detected, 85% to 90% appear once; the ten largest clones hold approximately 5.8%. The sample here was peripheral blood, taken on day 0 of AZD1222 vaccination. The rearrangement joins TRBV7-2 to TRBJ2-3; the D call may be TRBD1 or TRBD2 (6 bases each). This clonotype originated in an adult in good health. CDR3 sequence reads: CASSLGGGTLGADTQYF. DNA of the CDR3: TGTGCCAGCAGCTTAGGAGGGGGGACTCTCGGGGCAGATACGCAGTATTTT.